One sample yielded the 2 T cell receptor beta chains listed below, sequenced in a study of cytomegalovirus exposure and HLA in healthy donors. The PCR made use of 60 Vbeta and 13 Jbeta primers. This table comes from immunoSEQ multiplex PCR, and its TCRdb copy is limited to in-frame clones, with some not included. This sample yields under 130,000 clones, of which about 79% are seen a single time; 2.6% belongs to the top ten. Sequencing was performed on PBMCs. The receptor source for this set is a man aged 45-60 years in good health and CMV-seropositive.

The chain employs TRBV6-6 and TRBJ1-4; 9 positions match TRBD1. This CDR3 region has 15 residues. V trimming: 6 bases; J trimming: 7 bases; junction bases outside the gene matches: 9. Germline values: CDR1 MNHNY, CDR2 SVGAGI (reference sequence). CDR3 region: CASRPSTGGSEKLFF. The CDR3 bases are TGTGCCAGCAGGCCCTCCACAGGGGGCAGTGAAAAACTGTTTTTT.

This chain joins TRBV5-1 and TRBJ2-5; D is undetermined. The CDR3 spans 13 residues. Germline V lookup: CDR1 SGHRS, CDR2 YFSETQ. V was cut by 2 bases and J by 3 bases, with 8 bases left in between. CDR3 bases: TGCGCCAGCAGCTTCGGTTCCGAAGAGACCCAGTACTTC. Translating it yields CASSFGSEETQYF.